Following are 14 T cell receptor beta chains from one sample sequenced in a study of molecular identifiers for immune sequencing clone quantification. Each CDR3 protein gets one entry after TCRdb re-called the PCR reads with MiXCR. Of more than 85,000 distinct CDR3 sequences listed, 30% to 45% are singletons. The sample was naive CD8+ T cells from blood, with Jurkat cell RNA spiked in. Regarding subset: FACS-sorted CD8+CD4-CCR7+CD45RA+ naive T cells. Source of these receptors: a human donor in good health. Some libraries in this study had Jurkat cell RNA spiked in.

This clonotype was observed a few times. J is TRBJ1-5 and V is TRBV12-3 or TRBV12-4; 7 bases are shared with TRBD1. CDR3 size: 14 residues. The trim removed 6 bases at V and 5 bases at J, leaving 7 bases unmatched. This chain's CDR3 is CASSQWTGDQPQHF. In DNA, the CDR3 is TGTGCCAGCAGCCAGTGGACAGGAGATCAGCCCCAGCATTTT.

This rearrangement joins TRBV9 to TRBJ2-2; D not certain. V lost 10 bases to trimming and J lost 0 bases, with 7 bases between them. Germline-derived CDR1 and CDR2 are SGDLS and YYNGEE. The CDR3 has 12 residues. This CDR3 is CAGESNTGELFF. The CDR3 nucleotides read TGTGCCGGTGAATCGAACACCGGGGAGCTGTTTTTT.

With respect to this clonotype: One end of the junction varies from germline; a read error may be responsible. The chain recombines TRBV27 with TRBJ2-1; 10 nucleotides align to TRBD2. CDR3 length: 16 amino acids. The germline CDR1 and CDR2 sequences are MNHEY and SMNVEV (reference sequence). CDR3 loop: CACSLTSGAAYNEQVF. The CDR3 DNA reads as TGTGCCTGCAGTTTAACTAGCGGGGCCGCCTACAATGAGCAGGTCTTC.

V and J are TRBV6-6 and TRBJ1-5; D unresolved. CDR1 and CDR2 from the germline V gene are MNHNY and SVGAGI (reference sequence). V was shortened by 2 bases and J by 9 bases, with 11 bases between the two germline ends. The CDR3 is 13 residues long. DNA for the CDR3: TGTGCCAGCAGTTACGTGCGGGATCCGCCCCAGCATTTT. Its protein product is CASSYVRDPPQHF.

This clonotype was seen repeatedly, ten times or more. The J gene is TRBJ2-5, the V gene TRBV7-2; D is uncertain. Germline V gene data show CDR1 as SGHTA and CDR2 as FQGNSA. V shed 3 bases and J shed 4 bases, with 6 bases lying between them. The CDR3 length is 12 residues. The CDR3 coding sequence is TGTGCCAGCAGCTTTATAGGAGAGACCCAGTACTTC. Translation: CASSFIGETQYF.

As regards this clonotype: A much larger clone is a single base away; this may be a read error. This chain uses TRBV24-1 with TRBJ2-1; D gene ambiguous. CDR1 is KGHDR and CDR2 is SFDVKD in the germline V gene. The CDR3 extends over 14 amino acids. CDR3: CATSDLEHSNEQVF. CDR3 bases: TGTGCCACCAGTGATTTGGAACACAGCAATGAGCAGGTCTTC.

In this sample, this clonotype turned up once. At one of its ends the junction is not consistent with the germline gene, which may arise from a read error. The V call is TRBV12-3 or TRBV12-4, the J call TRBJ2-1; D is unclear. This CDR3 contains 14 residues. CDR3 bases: TGTGCCTGCAGTCCCTTGGTCGGTAAGAATGAGCAGTTCTTC. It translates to CACSPLVGKNEQFF.

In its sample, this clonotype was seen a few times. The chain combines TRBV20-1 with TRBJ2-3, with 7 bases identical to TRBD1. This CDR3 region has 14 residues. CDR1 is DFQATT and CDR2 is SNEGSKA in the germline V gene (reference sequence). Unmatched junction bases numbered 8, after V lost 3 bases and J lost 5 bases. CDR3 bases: TGCAGTGCTAGGGGACAGCTCCCGCTAGATACGCAGTATTTT. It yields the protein CSARGQLPLDTQYF.

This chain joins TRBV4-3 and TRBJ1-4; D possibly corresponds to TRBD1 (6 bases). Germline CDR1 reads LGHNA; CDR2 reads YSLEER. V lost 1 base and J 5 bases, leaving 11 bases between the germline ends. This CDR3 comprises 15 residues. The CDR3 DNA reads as TGCGCCAGCAGCCAAGTTGGAGGGGGGAATGAAAAACTGTTTTTT. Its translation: CASSQVGGGNEKLFF.

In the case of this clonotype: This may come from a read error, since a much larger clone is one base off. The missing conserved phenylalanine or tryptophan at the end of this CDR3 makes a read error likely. In nucleotides, the CDR3 is TGCGCCAGCAGCCAAGGTAGAGGAGGCCAGTACATC. This encodes CASSQGRGGQYI. The gene calls are TRBV4-1 and TRBJ2-5, with D maybe TRBD2 (5 bases). Germline V CDR1 and CDR2: MGHRA, YSYEKL. This CDR3 comprises 12 residues. Trimming took off 1 base at V and 10 bases at J, with 10 bases between the two ends.

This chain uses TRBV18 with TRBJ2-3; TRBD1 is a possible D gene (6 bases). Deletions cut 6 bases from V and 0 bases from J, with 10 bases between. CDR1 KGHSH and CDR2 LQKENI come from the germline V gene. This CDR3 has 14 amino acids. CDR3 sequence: CASSLQGSTDTQYF. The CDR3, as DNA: TGTGCCAGCTCCCTACAGGGTAGCACAGATACGCAGTATTTT.

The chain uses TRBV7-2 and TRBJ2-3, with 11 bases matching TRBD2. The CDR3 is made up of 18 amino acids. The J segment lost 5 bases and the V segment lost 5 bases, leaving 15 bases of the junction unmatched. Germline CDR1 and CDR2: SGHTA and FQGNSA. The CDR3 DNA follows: TGTGCCAGCAGCCCGACTAGCGGGACCCCTCTGCTGGGAGATACGCAGTATTTT. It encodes CASSPTSGTPLLGDTQYF. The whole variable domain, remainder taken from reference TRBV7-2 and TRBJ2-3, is GAGVSQSPSNKVTEKGKDVELRCDPISGHTALYWYRQSLGQGLEFLIYFQGNSAPDKSGLPSDRFSAERTGGSVSTLTIQRTQQEDSAVYLCASSPTSGTPLLGDTQYFGPGTRLTVL.

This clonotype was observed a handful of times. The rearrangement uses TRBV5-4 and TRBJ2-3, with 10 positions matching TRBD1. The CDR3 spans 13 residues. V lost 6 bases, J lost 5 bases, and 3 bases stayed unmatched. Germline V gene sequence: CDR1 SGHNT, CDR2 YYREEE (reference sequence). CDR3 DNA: TGTGCCAGCATGGGACAGGGGTTAGATACGCAGTATTTT. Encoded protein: CASMGQGLDTQYF.

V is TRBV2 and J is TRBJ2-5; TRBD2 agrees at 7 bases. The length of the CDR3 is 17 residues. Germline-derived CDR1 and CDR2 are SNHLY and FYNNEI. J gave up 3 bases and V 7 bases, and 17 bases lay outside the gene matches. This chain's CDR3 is CASTPAGLLPLKETQYF. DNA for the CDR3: TGTGCCAGCACTCCGGCGGGACTACTTCCTTTAAAAGAGACCCAGTACTTC.